The clone carrying this T cell receptor (beta chain) was found a few times. From the reads, TCRdb called clonotypes with MiXCR, one entry per CDR3 protein. The table shows about 450,000 distinct CDR3 sequences, with 25% to 40% occurring only once. This record belongs to a study of T cell repertoires in cytomegalovirus infection. Overall study: Both CMV infection and a matching HLA type were indicated by public TCR beta signatures.

Per germline, CDR1 MNHEY and CDR2 SVGAGI. The CDR3 loop spans 14 amino acids. V was trimmed by 7 bases and J by 7 bases, leaving 14 bases between them. Source material: PBMCs. The gene calls are TRBV6-5 and TRBJ1-6, with a possible D match to TRBD1 (6 bases). The source of this sequence is a human donor in good health (CMV status not recorded). Some clones in this sample may be carry-over from other donors' samples. CDR3 bases: TGTGCCAGCACCCGAGACAGGAGAAATTCACCCCTCCACTTT. Amino acid sequence: CASTRDRRNSPLHF.